This T cell receptor beta chain derives from a study of prognosis after radiotherapy for stage I lung cancer (dated by TCRdb to 2020 to 2022). Looking at the study overall: Roughly 20 stage I NSCLC patients were enrolled in Nanjing, China, between early 2018 and early 2019. The cohort was made up of around 13 men and roughly 6 women, with a median age of around 70 years and an age range of about 50 to 90 years. After SBRT, distant metastases developed in about 20% of the 19 patients at a median of 7 months, while the remaining 15 patients had no significant progression. A few patients had oligometastatic NSCLC after surgical resection of the primary tumor, and fourteen had newly diagnosed primary stage I lung tumors. Image-guided IMRT or VMAT was used to deliver SBRT in 3 to 5 fractions at a biologically effective dose of at least 100 Gy. In every patient, SBRT was given without any concurrent therapy. Tumor histology was squamous cell carcinoma in 7 or 8 patients and adenocarcinoma in about a dozen. The study took one blood sample before SBRT and one after SBRT from each of 20 or so patients and sequenced all 40 or so samples. Peripheral blood TCR beta repertoires were profiled in stage I NSCLC patients before and after stereotactic body radiotherapy, and the study then linked these repertoires to distant failure. All patients were regarded as medically inoperable, because of comorbidities in about twelve patients and refusal of surgery in 6 to 8 patients. Points the paper makes about the study in general: Post-SBRT Shannon entropy and its change from baseline were lower in patients who developed distant metastases; baseline Shannon entropy was not associated with metastases. The small cohort and short follow-up limited the study, so independent validation of the findings is needed. TRBV and TRBJ usage frequencies reportedly varied with metastasis status, involving two V genes at baseline and 8 or 9 V and two J genes after SBRT. Unique TCR clone counts fell after SBRT (median about 9,800 before versus several thousand after; Wilcoxon paired P=0.011). Tumor specificity of expanded TCR clones was not determined. All reported P values were unadjusted for multiple comparisons.

The TCR beta CDR3 region was amplified from genomic DNA by two rounds of multiplex PCR. The first PCR round used primers specific to each TRBV and TRBJ gene, and the primer sequences were filed in Chinese patent CN105087789A. Universal primers were used in the second round of PCR. The Roche High Pure PCR Template Preparation Kit was used to extract genomic DNA from frozen PBMCs. Paired-end sequencing with 151 bp reads was performed on the libraries using an Illumina HiSeq 3000. Per the source publication's procedure: CutAdapt was used to discard raw reads that did not contain the multiplex PCR primer sequences. High-quality paired reads were merged into contigs with PEAR. TRB V, D and J gene segments were assigned to each contig with MiXCR by alignment to reference sequences. CDR3 sequences were clustered by base quality and sequence similarity to remove sequencing errors. Diversity was measured as Shannon entropy normalized by the natural log of productive TCR sequence number. Clonality was computed as one minus the ratio of Shannon entropy to the natural log of the number of unique clonotypes. The Youden index of ROC curves was used to select progression-free survival cut-offs for repertoire metrics, and analyses were performed in R 3.5.3. TCRdb cleaned the public reads at Q25 with fastp, built clones with MiXCR and kept in-frame beta chains. Rows are unified per CDR3 protein, each entry keeping the most common DNA and genes. The V and J calls follow TCRdb's processing rather than the paper's. This sample has 17,000 or so distinct CDR3 sequences in its table, and about 40% of those were observed once. The ten most abundant clones make up under 40% of the sample.

A history of other malignancies or of prior chemotherapy or radiotherapy was absent in all patients, and node-negative disease was shown on CT and PET/CT in all patients. At each of two time points, about 6 milliliters of peripheral venous blood were collected in EDTA tubes. Ficoll-Paque Plus density-gradient centrifugation was used to isolate PBMCs. Right after collection, samples were kept at -80 degrees C until analysis. This clonotype was seen many times. Its antigen is unknown. The sample holds no much larger clone one base away, and base qualities are not on file. Including the terminal cysteine and phenylalanine, the CDR3 comprises 18 residues. Only the CDR3 DNA is retained, 54 bases long and in frame from the first base. Ends trimmed: V by 3 bases, J by 7 bases; bases unmatched to a gene: 13. Per the germline V gene (reference sequence), MNHEY is the CDR1 and SMNVEV is the CDR2.

The chain employs TRBV27 and TRBJ2-1; 12 nucleotides in the junction match TRBD2. This receptor was identified in a donor over 45 with non-small cell lung cancer. Sample: PBMCs, taken before or after stereotactic body radiation therapy (not recorded which). The CDR3 region has the sequence CASSLGLAGGPVANEQFF. The bases are TGTGCCAGCAGTTTGGGCCTAGCGGGAGGGCCTGTAGCAAATGAGCAGTTCTTC.